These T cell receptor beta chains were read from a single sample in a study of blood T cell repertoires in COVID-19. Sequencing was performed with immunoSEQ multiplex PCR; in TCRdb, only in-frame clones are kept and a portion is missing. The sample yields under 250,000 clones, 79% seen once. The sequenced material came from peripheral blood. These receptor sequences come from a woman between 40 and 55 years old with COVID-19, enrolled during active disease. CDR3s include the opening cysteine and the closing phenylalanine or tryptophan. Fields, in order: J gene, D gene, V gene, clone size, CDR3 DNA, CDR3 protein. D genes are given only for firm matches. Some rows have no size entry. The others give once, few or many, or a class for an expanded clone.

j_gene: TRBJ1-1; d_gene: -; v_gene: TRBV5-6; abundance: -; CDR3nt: TGTGCCAGCAGCTTTCGGGCTGAAGCTTTCTTT; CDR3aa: CASSFRAEAFF
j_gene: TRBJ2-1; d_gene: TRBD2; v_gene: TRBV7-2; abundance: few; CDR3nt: TGTGCCAGCAGCTTAGATCCTAGCGGCAATGAGCAGTTCTTC; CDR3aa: CASSLDPSGNEQFF
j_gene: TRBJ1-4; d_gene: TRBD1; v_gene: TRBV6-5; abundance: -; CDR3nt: TGTGCCAGCAAACCCCCGACAGGGGACCAGGAAAAACTGTTTTTT; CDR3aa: CASKPPTGDQEKLFF
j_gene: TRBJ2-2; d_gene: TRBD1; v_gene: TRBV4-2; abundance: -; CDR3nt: TGTGCCAGCAGCCCGATCGACAGGGTGGGCACCGGGGAGCTGTTTTTT; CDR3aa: CASSPIDRVGTGELFF
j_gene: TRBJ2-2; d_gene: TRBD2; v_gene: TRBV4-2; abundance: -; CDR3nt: TGTGCCAGCAGCCAGTTTGTGGGGGCTAGCGGGAGAGAGGGGCTGGCCGGGGAGCTGTTTTTT; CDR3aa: CASSQFVGASGREGLAGELFF
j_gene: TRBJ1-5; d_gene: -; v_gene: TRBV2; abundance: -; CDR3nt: TGTGCCAGCAGTATAGATAGCAATCAGCCCCAGCATTTT; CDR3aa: CASSIDSNQPQHF
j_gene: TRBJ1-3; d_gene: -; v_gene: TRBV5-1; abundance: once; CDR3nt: TGCGCCAGCAGCTTGGGCGGAGGAAACACCATATATTTT; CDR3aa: CASSLGGGNTIYF
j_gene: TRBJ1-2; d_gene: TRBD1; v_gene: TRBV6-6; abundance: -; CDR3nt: TGTGCCAGCAGTACCCAGGACAGGACGAACTATGGCTACACCTTC; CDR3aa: CASSTQDRTNYGYTF
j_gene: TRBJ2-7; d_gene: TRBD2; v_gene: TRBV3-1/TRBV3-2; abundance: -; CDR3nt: TGTGCCAGCAGCGGTACTAGCGGGAGTTGGGAGCAGTACTTC; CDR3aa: CASSGTSGSWEQYF
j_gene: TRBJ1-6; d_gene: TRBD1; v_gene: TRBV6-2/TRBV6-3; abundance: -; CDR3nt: TGTGCCAGCAGTTTGCTGACAGGGGGAAGGTCACCCCTCCACTTT; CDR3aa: CASSLLTGGRSPLHF
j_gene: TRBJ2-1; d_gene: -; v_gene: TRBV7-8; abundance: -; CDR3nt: TGTGCCAGCAGCTTCGACAGACTTTACAATGAGCAGTTCTTC; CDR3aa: CASSFDRLYNEQFF
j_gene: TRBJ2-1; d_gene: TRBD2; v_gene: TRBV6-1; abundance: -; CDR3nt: TGTGCCAGCAGTGAAGAGGTGGTAGCGGGACGTGAGCAGTTCTTC; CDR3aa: CASSEEVVAGREQFF
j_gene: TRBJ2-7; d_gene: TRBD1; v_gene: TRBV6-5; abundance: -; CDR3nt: TGTGCCAGCAGCCGGACAGGGCTTTCCTACGAGCAGTACTTC; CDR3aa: CASSRTGLSYEQYF
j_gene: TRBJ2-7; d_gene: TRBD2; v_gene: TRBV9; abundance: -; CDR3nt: TGTGCCAGCAGCGTATCCGGGACTAGCTTGTACGAGCAGTACTTC; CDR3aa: CASSVSGTSLYEQYF
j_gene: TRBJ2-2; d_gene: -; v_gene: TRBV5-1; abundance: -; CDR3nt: TGCGCCAGCAGCTTGGAGTTAGTCGGGGAGCTGTTTTTT; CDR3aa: CASSLELVGELFF
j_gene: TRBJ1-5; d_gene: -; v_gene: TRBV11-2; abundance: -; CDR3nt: TGTGCCAGCAGCGCCCAGGGCCGACTCAATCAGCCCCAGCATTTT; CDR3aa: CASSAQGRLNQPQHF
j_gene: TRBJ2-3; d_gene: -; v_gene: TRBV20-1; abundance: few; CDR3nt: TGCAGTGCGCCAGGGGCAGATACGCAGTATTTT; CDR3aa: CSAPGADTQYF
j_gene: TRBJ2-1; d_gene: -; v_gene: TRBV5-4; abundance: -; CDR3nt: TGTGCCATGACTTCAGGGTCCTCCTCCTCCTACAATGAGCAGTTCTTC; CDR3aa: CAMTSGSSSSYNEQFF
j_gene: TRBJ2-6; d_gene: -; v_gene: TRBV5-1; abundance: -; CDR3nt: TGCGCCAGCAGCTTGGCAGAACCCGGGGCCAACGTCCTGACTTTC; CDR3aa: CASSLAEPGANVLTF
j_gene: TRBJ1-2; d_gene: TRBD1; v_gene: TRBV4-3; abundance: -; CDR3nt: TGCGCCAGCAGCCAACGGACAGGGGACTATGGCTACACCTTC; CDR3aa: CASSQRTGDYGYTF
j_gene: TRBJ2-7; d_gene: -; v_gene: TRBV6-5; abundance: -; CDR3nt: TGTGCCAGCAGGTGGAGCGGATCCTACGAGCAGTACTTC; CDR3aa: CASRWSGSYEQYF
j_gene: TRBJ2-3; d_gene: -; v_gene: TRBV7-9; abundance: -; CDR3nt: TGTGCCAGCAGCTTAGCCGGGGGAGATACGCAGTATTTT; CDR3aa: CASSLAGGDTQYF
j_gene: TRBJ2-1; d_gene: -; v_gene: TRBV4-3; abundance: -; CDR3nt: TGCGCCAGCAGCCAAGATGAGCGGGCCTATAATGAGCAGTTCTTC; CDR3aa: CASSQDERAYNEQFF
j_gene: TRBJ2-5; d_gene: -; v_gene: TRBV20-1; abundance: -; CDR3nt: TGCAGTGCTAGTCCTATCTTCGGGGGAGGGGGTTCGGAGACCCAGTACTTC; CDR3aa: CSASPIFGGGGSETQYF
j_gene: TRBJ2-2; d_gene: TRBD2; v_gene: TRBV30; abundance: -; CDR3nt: TGTGCCCGGCGGCAGGGCAAGGGACTAGCGGGAGTTCACACCGGGGAGCTGTTTTTT; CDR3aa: CARRQGKGLAGVHTGELFF
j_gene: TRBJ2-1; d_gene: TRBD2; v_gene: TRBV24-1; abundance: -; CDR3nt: TGTGCCACCAGTGAGGGTGGGGGGGATGAGCAGTTCTTC; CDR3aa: CATSEGGGDEQFF
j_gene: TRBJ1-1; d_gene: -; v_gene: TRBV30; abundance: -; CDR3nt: TGTGCCTGGAACGGGTGGAACACTGAAGCTTTCTTT; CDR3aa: CAWNGWNTEAFF
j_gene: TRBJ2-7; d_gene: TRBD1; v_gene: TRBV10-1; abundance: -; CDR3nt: TGCGCCAGCAGTCCTGGACAGGGCCGATTCTACGAGCAGTACTTC; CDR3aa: CASSPGQGRFYEQYF